What follows describes a single T cell receptor (beta chain). Antigen specificity is unknown. Primers for the PCR totalled 60 Vbeta and 13 Jbeta. Here immunoSEQ multiplex PCR was the method, and the copy in TCRdb shows in-frame clones only, minus some. The sample lists about 140,000 clones, around 75% seen once, with approximately 1.8% in the top ten. CDR1 MDHEN and CDR2 SYDVKM come from the germline V gene. The length of the CDR3 is 14 residues. Trimming took 2 bases from V and 5 from J, leaving 12 bases between them. The data derive from a study of cytomegalovirus exposure and HLA in healthy donors. Points from the study as a whole: Analysis was carried out at a later point, and it linked a missense DCLRE1C variant to TCR beta V- and J-gene trimming. A later analysis linked 15,000 to 20,000 TCR beta sequences to HLA alleles at 0.05 false discovery rate. Despite most TCR sequences being rare, some public TCRs occurred in many donors. In a later analysis, compared with equally common non-associated chains, HLA-associated beta chains were more expanded.

This clonotype was obtained from a woman under 40 in good health and CMV-seronegative. The chain combines TRBV28 with TRBJ2-5; the D is unclear. What was sequenced was PBMCs. CDR3 nucleotides: TGTGCCAGCAGTTTAGGAACGAGGTGGGAGACCCAGTACTTC. This gives the protein CASSLGTRWETQYF.